This T cell receptor beta chain was observed in a study of T cell responses to AZD1222 COVID-19 vaccine. Broader study findings: Unmutated variant regions reportedly attract nearly half of all spike-specific TCRs. Samples come after the peak T cell response, not at day 14.

Using immunoSEQ multiplex PCR, the repertoire was profiled, and TCRdb retains in-frame clones only, with some absent. Among about 110,000 clones listed, 70% to 90% were seen once. Trimming removed 5 bases from V and 6 bases from J, with 17 bases in between. Germline V gives CDR1 LGHDT, CDR2 YNNKEL (reference sequence). CDR3 size: 16 residues. Remarks on this clone: As yet, its antigen is unknown.

Specimen: peripheral blood, collected on day 0 of AZD1222 vaccination. The J gene is TRBJ1-6, the V gene TRBV3-1 (or the pseudogene TRBV3-2); a possible D gene is TRBD1 (5 bases). The clonotype originates from an adult in good health. DNA for the CDR3: TGTGCCAGCAGCAAAAATACCGGGGCCGTTAATTCACCCCTCCACTTT. It is translated as CASSKNTGAVNSPLHF.